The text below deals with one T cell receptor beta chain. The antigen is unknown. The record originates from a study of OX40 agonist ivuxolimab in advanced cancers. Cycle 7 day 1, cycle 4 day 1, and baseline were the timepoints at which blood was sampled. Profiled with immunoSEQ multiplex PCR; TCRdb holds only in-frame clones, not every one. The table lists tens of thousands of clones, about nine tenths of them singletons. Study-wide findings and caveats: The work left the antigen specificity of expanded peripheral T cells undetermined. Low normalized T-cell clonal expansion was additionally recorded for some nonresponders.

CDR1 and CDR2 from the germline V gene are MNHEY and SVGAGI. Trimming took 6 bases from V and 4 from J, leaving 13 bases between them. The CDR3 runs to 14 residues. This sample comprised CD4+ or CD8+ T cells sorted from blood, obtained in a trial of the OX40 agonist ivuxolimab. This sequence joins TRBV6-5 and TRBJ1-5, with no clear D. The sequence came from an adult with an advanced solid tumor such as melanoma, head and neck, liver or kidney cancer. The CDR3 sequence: CASRRTGRNQPQHF. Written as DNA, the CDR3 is TGTGCCAGCAGACGGACCGGGAGAAATCAGCCCCAGCATTTT.